These 7 T cell receptor beta chains came from one sample sequenced in a study of radiation and T cells in renal cell carcinoma (dated by TCRdb to about 2020). Library generation was performed with the immunoSEQ multiplex PCR assay. Here the immuneACCESS table is served through TCRdb, limited to in-frame sequences with V and J called. Missing clones are a known gap in these copies; in checked studies unresolved V genes cover under half, and the rest lacks a known reason. Across this sample there are about 47,000 clones, with 80% seen only once. Around 28% of the sample goes to the ten largest clones. What the time point label conveys for this sample: blood 2 weeks post-SBRT. The meaning of the sample's treatment or condition label: 15 Gy SBRT to primary tumor, nephrectomy 4 weeks later. This material consisted of blood, taken from a patient whose treatment included radiotherapy and nephrectomy. These TCRs come from a woman aged 65 to 85 with renal cell carcinoma.

This chain connects TRBV5-1 to TRBJ2-7; D is tentatively TRBD1 or TRBD2 (6 bases each). This CDR3 is 14 amino acids long. Germline lookup yields CDR1 SGHRS and CDR2 YFSETQ. The V and J ends lost 4 bases and 5 bases respectively, with 16 bases between them. The CDR3 nucleotides read TGCGCCAGCAGCCTGGAGGGGGATCTGGACGAGCAGTACTTC. Its translation: CASSLEGDLDEQYF. Full variable domain (remainder filled in from reference TRBV5-1 and TRBJ2-7): KAGVTQTPRYLIKTRGQQVTLSCSPISGHRSVSWYQQTPGQGLQFLFEYFSETQRNKGNFPGRFSGRQFSNSRSEMNVSTLELGDSALYLCASSLEGDLDEQYFGPGTRLTVT.

The J gene is TRBJ2-5, the V gene TRBV5-1, with unresolved D. This CDR3 is built from 13 residues. The germline V gene encodes CDR1 SGHRS and CDR2 YFSETQ. The V gene lost 4 bases and the J gene lost 4 bases, with 11 bases spanning the gap. CDR3: CASSGVSIETQYF. In nucleotides, the CDR3 is TGCGCCAGCAGCGGAGTCAGCATAGAGACCCAGTACTTC.

The rearrangement uses TRBV16 and TRBJ1-5; D is perhaps TRBD1 (5 bases). CDR1 and CDR2 (germline): KGHSY, FQNENV. The CDR3 covers 15 residues. The ends were cut back, 4 bases at V and 5 bases at J, with 15 bases in the middle. The CDR3 spells CASSLRGTSDQPQHF. The CDR3 DNA follows: TGTGCCAGCAGCCTTCGAGGGACGTCTGATCAGCCCCAGCATTTT.

This clone was observed many times. The chain is built from TRBV4-2 and TRBJ1-1; no clear D gene. V shed 1 base and J shed 1 base, with 7 bases lying between them. Looked up from germline, CDR1 is LGHNA and CDR2 is YNFKEQ. The CDR3 has 14 amino acids. The CDR3 region has the DNA TGTGCCAGCAGCCAAGTGTGGAGGAACACTGAAGCTTTCTTT. Its protein is CASSQVWRNTEAFF.

The chain links TRBV5-6 to TRBJ1-5, with a weak D call TRBD1 (5 bases). Germline V gene sequence: CDR1 SGHDT, CDR2 YYEEEE. This CDR3 comprises 14 residues. V was cut by 0 bases and J by 6 bases, with 10 bases left in between. CDR3 coding DNA: TGTGCCAGCAGCTTGGGGGAGGGGAGTCAGCCCCAGCATTTT. Its translation: CASSLGEGSQPQHF.

The chain links TRBV9 to TRBJ1-3; unclear D gene. Trimming took off 6 bases at V and 3 bases at J, with 7 bases between the two ends. The CDR3 extends over 12 amino acids. Germline V gene data show CDR1 as SGDLS and CDR2 as YYNGEE. The CDR3 sequence: CASIVSGNTIYF. The DNA for the CDR3 is TGTGCCAGCATAGTTAGTGGAAACACCATATATTTT.

V and J are TRBV4-1 and TRBJ1-4; D is perhaps TRBD1 (6 bases). With 4 bases removed from V and 0 bases from J, the gap between germline ends came to 15 bases. This CDR3 region has 17 residues. Germline assignment: CDR1 MGHRA and CDR2 YSYEKL. DNA for the CDR3: TGCGCCAGCAGCCTCCAGACAGGTTCCGCAACTAATGAAAAACTGTTTTTT. It yields the protein CASSLQTGSATNEKLFF.